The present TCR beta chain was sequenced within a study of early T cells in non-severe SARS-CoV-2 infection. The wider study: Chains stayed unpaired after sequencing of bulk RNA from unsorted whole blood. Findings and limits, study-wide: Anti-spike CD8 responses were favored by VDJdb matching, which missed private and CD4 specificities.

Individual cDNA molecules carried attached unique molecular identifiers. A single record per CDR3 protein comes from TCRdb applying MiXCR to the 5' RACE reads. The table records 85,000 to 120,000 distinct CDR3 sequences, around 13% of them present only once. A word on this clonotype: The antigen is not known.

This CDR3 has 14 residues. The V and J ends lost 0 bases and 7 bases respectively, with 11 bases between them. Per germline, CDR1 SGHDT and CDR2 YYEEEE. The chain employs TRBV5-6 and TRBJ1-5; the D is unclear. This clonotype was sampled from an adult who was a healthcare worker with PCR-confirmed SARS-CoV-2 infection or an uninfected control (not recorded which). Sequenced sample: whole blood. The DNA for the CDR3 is TGTGCCAGCAGCTTGGCCAGTTCTGGGCAGCCCCAGCATTTT. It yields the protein CASSLASSGQPQHF.